The rows below give T cell receptor beta chains drawn from one sample of a study of cytomegalovirus exposure and HLA in healthy donors. Clones were read by immunoSEQ multiplex PCR, and TCRdb kept only the in-frame ones, dropping some. The profile covers about 100,000 clones, with around two thirds appearing a single time and less than 4.5% taken by the ten largest. Sequencing was done on a sample of PBMCs. The receptors here all came from a man younger than 45 in good health and CMV-seropositive. Each CDR3 is given with its conserved first and last residue. A D gene is named only where the DNA matches it firmly. Expanded clones get a size class; other rows say once, few or many, or leave the size out.

d_call j_call clone_size v_call cdr3_aa cdr3_nt
TRBD1 TRBJ1-1 few TRBV12-5 CASGAWGTGGVEAFF TGTGCTAGTGGTGCCTGGGGGACAGGGGGCGTTGAAGCTTTCTTT
TRBD1 TRBJ2-3 - TRBV5-1 CASSSGQFGTDTQYF TGCGCCAGCAGCTCGGGACAGTTCGGAACAGATACGCAGTATTTT
- TRBJ1-2 - TRBV11-2 CASSDTYGYTF TGTGCCAGCAGCGACACTTACGGCTACACCTTC
- TRBJ1-4 - TRBV2 CASSLLVDEKLFF TGTGCCAGCAGCCTACTGGTGGATGAAAAACTGTTTTTT
TRBD2 TRBJ2-3 - TRBV14 CASSQVGGGTTDTQYF TGTGCCAGCAGCCAAGTCGGCGGGGGGACCACAGATACGCAGTATTTT
TRBD2 TRBJ2-5 once TRBV7-2 CASSSSGGETQYF TGTGCCAGCAGCAGCAGCGGGGGGGAGACCCAGTACTTC
- TRBJ2-2 - TRBV11-3 CASSLEPRNTGELFF TGTGCCAGCAGCTTAGAACCCAGGAACACCGGGGAGCTGTTTTTT
- TRBJ2-7 - TRBV7-9 CASSPKGPYEQYF TGTGCCAGCAGCCCGAAGGGGCCCTACGAGCAGTACTTC
- TRBJ1-5 - TRBV19 CASSIGGRFYNQPQHF TGTGCCAGTAGTATAGGAGGGCGGTTTTACAATCAGCCCCAGCATTTT
- TRBJ2-5 - TRBV15 CATSRVLALTIQETQYF TGTGCCACCAGCAGAGTCCTAGCGCTAACTATCCAAGAGACCCAGTACTTC
- TRBJ1-1 - TRBV7-9 CASSLATGSTEAFF TGTGCCAGCAGCTTAGCAACAGGGAGCACTGAAGCTTTCTTT
- TRBJ2-5 - TRBV15 CATSRDQTKRETQYF TGTGCCACCAGCAGAGATCAGACTAAGCGGGAGACCCAGTACTTC
- TRBJ2-2 few TRBV4-1 CASSQGWGQRGPAGELFF TGCGCCAGCAGCCAAGGATGGGGACAGCGGGGGCCGGCCGGGGAGCTGTTTTTT
- TRBJ2-3 - TRBV11-2 CASSLGSWGLLSTDTQYF TGTGCCAGCAGCTTAGGGTCTTGGGGACTCCTAAGCACAGATACGCAGTATTTT
- TRBJ2-1 - TRBV25-1 CASSVLGQGGYNEQFF TGTGCCAGCAGTGTGTTAGGCCAGGGAGGCTACAATGAGCAGTTCTTC
- TRBJ2-7 - TRBV19 CASSREFYEQYF TGTGCCAGTAGTAGGGAGTTCTACGAGCAGTACTTC
- TRBJ1-2 - TRBV30 CAWSVEANYGYTF TGTGCCTGGAGTGTCGAGGCTAACTATGGCTACACCTTC
TRBD2 TRBJ2-3 few TRBV10-3 CATGLAGASDTQYF TGTGCCACCGGACTAGCGGGGGCCTCGGATACGCAGTATTTT